The next 9 T cell receptor beta chains were all read from a single sample in a study of T cell repertoires in cytomegalovirus infection. MiXCR, applied by TCRdb to the reads, yields one record per CDR3 protein. Altogether roughly 800,000 distinct CDR3 sequences are present, roughly 29% being singletons, with the ten largest covering around 14%. For these receptors, no antigen is known. The specimen comprised cultured CD8+ T cells from PBMCs, sampled from culture after CMV antigen stimulation. The receptors stem from a human donor in good health (CMV status not recorded). Some clones in this sample may be carry-over from other donors' samples.

This clonotype was found a few times. The J gene is TRBJ2-7, the V gene TRBV7-2; 7 nucleotides align to TRBD1. The germline V gene has CDR1 SGHTA and CDR2 FQGNSA. The CDR3 loop spans 13 amino acids. The J segment lost 3 bases and the V segment lost 6 bases, leaving 5 bases of the junction unmatched. Written as DNA, the CDR3 is TGTGCCAGCAGTGTCGCAGGGGGCTACGAGCAGTACGTC. It yields the protein CASSVAGGYEQYV.

The chain couples TRBV7-9 to TRBJ2-5; 7 bases align to TRBD2. V was clipped by 6 bases and J by 0 bases; unmatched bases: 10. This CDR3 comprises 16 residues. Looked up from germline, CDR1 is SEHNR and CDR2 is FQNEAQ (reference sequence). CDR3 nucleotides: TGTGCCAGCAGATCGGGAGGTGAGGAGCACCAAGAGACCCAGTACTTC. Residues: CASRSGGEEHQETQYF.

This clonotype has only one observation. This chain connects TRBV2 to TRBJ1-5; D is ambiguous. V was cut by 4 bases and J by 4 bases, with 11 bases left in between. This CDR3 is built from 14 residues. Germline loops: CDR1 SNHLY, CDR2 FYNNEI. CDR3: CASSGPDGNQPQHF. The CDR3 DNA reads as TGTGCCAGCAGTGGACCCGACGGTAATCAGCCCCAGCATTTT.

This clonotype was detected ten times or more. The rearrangement uses TRBV7-9 and TRBJ2-7; 7 bases are a match to TRBD2. Germline CDR1 reads SEHNR; CDR2 reads FQNEAQ (reference sequence). The CDR3 runs 13 residues. Trimming removed 4 bases from V and 6 bases from J; junction bases left unmatched: 6. The CDR3 coding sequence is TGTGCCAGCAGCTCGAAGGGGAGGGTCGAGCAGTACGTC. Protein: CASSSKGRVEQYV.

In its sample, this clonotype was seen a few times. The J gene is TRBJ1-5, the V gene TRBV7-9; TRBD1 might be the D (6 bases). Germline V gene sequence: CDR1 SEHNR, CDR2 FQNEAQ (reference sequence). Trimming cost V 5 bases and J 7 bases, with 18 bases left between them. CDR3 size: 15 residues. The CDR3 nucleotides are TGTGCCAGCAGCCCCCTGGGGGGCGTTGGCCAGCCCCAGCATTTT. It specifies CASSPLGGVGQPQHF.

With respect to this clonotype: This sequence may be a read error, since a much larger clone differs from it by one base. The chain carries TRBV5-4 and TRBJ1-2, with D possibly being TRBD1 (5 bases). Germline V gives CDR1 SGHNT, CDR2 YYREEE (reference sequence). The CDR3 covers 13 residues. V gave up 4 bases and J gave up 4 bases, with 11 bases separating them. The CDR3 sequence is CASSLTVGYGYTF. The DNA for the CDR3 is TGTGCCAGCAGCCTGACAGTGGGCTATGGCTACACCTTC.

This clonotype has a handful of counts. The chain links TRBV6-1 to TRBJ2-1; 10 bases are a match to TRBD1. Germline V lookup: CDR1 MNHNS, CDR2 SASEGT. This CDR3 is 17 amino acids long. Losses at the gene ends were 6 bases for V and 3 bases for J; bases not matched to a gene: 11. The CDR3 sequence is CASRSGADRGFYNEQFF. CDR3 DNA sequence: TGTGCCAGCAGGTCCGGGGCGGACAGGGGGTTCTACAATGAGCAGTTCTTC.

The chain uses TRBV6-1 and TRBJ1-2; D call uncertain. The CDR3 is 14 amino acids. From germline, CDR1 is MNHNS and CDR2 SASEGT. The germline V and J ends were trimmed by 4 bases and 3 bases, with 12 bases remaining between them. The CDR3, as DNA: TGTGCCAGCAGTGGGGTCCAGGTTGACTATGGCTACACCTTC. Translating gives CASSGVQVDYGYTF.

This clonotype was counted only a few times. The chain uses TRBV7-6 and TRBJ2-7; no firm D call. The CDR3 is 15 amino acids. V shed 5 bases and J shed 2 bases, with 16 bases lying between them. Germline values: CDR1 SGHVS, CDR2 FNYEAQ. CDR3 loop: CASSPWTAEPYEQYF. Written as DNA, the CDR3 is TGTGCCAGCAGCCCCTGGACCGCCGAGCCCTACGAGCAGTACTTC.